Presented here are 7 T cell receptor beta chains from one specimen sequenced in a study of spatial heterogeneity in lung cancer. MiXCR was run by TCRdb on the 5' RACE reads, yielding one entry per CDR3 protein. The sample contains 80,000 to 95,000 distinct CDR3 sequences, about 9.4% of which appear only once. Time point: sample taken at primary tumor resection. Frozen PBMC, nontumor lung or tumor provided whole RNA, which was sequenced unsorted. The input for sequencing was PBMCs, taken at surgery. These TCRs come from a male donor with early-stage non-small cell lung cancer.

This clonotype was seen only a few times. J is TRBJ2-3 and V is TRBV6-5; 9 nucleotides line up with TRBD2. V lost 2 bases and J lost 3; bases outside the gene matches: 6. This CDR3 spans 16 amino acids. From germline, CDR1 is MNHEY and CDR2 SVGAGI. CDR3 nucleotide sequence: TGTGCCAGCAGTTACGGTCGGAGCGGGAGGACAGATACGCAGTATTTT. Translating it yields CASSYGRSGRTDTQYF.

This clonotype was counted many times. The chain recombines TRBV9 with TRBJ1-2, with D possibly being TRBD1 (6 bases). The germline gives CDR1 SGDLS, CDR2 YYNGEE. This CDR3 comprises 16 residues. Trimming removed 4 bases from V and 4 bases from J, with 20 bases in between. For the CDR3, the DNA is TGTGCCAGCAGCAATAACCGGCAGGGGACGGGCTATGGCTACACCTTC. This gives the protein CASSNNRQGTGYGYTF.

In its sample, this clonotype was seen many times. For the CDR3, the DNA is TGTGCCAGCAGTAATCAGGGGAAGACCCAGTACTTC. It translates to CASSNQGKTQYF. The chain is built from TRBV28 and TRBJ2-5, with a weak D call TRBD1 (6 bases). Germline CDR1 is MDHEN and CDR2 is SYDVKM. The length of the CDR3 is 12 residues. The V end lost 5 bases, the J end lost 6 bases, and 10 bases lay between the germline ends. Complete variable domain (other parts from reference TRBV28 and TRBJ2-5): DVKVTQSSRYLVKRTGEKVFLECVQDMDHENMFWYRQDPGLGLRLIYFSYDVKMKEKGDIPEGYSVSREKKERFSLILESASTNQTSMYLCASSNQGKTQYFGPGTRLLVL.

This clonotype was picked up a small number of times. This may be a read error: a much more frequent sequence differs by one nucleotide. As DNA, the CDR3 is TGTGCCACAGGGAATTGGGCCTCCAGTTCACCCCTCCACTTT. Protein sequence: CATGNWASSSPLHF. The rearrangement links TRBV10-3 to TRBJ1-6, with D perhaps matching TRBD1 (5 bases). The germline V gene encodes CDR1 ENHRY and CDR2 SYGVKD. The CDR3 covers 14 residues. V lost 10 bases, J lost 9 bases, and 19 bases lay in between.

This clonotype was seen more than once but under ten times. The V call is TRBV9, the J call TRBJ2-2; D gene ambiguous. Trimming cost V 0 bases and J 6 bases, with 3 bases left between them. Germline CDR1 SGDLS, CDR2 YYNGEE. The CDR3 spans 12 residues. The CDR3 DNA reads TGTGCCAGCAGCGTAGCGGCCGGGGAGCTGTTTTTT. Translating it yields CASSVAAGELFF.

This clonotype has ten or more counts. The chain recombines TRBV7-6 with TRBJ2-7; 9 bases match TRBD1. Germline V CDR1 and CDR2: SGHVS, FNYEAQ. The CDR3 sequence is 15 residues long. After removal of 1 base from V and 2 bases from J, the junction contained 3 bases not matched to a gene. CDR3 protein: CASSLVRQGAYEQYF. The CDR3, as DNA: TGTGCCAGCAGCTTAGTGAGACAGGGGGCCTACGAGCAGTACTTC.

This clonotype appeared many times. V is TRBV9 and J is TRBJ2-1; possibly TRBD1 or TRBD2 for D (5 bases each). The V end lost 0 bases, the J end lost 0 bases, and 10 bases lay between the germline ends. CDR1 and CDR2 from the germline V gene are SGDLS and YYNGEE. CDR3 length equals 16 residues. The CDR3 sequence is CASSVEGTSSYNEQFF. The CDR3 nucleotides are TGTGCCAGCAGCGTAGAAGGGACGAGCTCCTACAATGAGCAGTTCTTC.